The 31 T cell receptor beta chains presented below share a single source sample, sequenced in a study of blood T cell repertoires in COVID-19. Profiling relied on immunoSEQ multiplex PCR, and the TCRdb table lists in-frame clones only, not all of them. The table shows roughly 170,000 clones, with around 74% occurring only once. The sequenced sample was peripheral blood. The receptors shown here come from a woman older than 75 with acute or convalescent COVID-19.

This clone was detected only once. The rearrangement links TRBV27 to TRBJ2-3; TRBD2 matches 12 bases. The CDR3 consists of 16 residues. The V gene end was trimmed by 4 bases and the J gene end by 4 bases; junction bases not matched to a gene: 6. Germline loops: CDR1 MNHEY, CDR2 SMNVEV (reference sequence). This CDR3 reads CASSSGLAGSSDTQYF. CDR3 in DNA: TGTGCCAGCAGTTCAGGACTAGCGGGATCTTCAGATACGCAGTATTTT.

In this sample, this clone turned up a few times. This sequence joins TRBV7-2 and TRBJ2-7; TRBD2 agrees at 12 bases. The germline CDR1 and CDR2 sequences are SGHTA and FQGNSA. Trimming removed 4 bases from V and 3 bases from J; junction bases left unmatched: 7. This CDR3 region has 16 residues. CDR3 in DNA: TGTGCCAGCAGCTCGATGACTAGCGGGGGCCTCTACGAGCAGTACTTC. Translation gives CASSSMTSGGLYEQYF.

This chain's CDR3 is CASSPRTSGDVNEQFF. In nucleotides, the CDR3 is TGTGCCAGCTCCCCAAGGACTAGCGGAGATGTCAATGAGCAGTTCTTC. The V and J genes are TRBV18 and TRBJ2-1; 10 bases match TRBD2. The CDR3 length is 16 residues. Trimming cost V 6 bases and J 6 bases; bases outside gene matches: 11. Germline assignment: CDR1 KGHSH and CDR2 LQKENI. Together with reference TRBV18 and TRBJ2-1, the CDR3 gives the full variable domain: NAGVMQNPRHLVRRRGQEARLRCSPMKGHSHVYWYRQLPEEGLKFMVYLQKENIIDESGMPKERFSAEFPKEGPSILRIQQVVRGDSAAYFCASSPRTSGDVNEQFFGPGTRLTVL.

The V call is TRBV6-5, the J call TRBJ1-6; D is undetermined. Germline V gene sequence: CDR1 MNHEY, CDR2 SVGAGI. Trimming took off 5 bases at V and 7 bases at J, with 6 bases between the two ends. The CDR3 runs to 12 residues. In DNA form, the CDR3 reads TGTGCCAGCAGTCTTTTAAATTCACCCCTCCACTTT. Translation: CASSLLNSPLHF.

This chain connects TRBV19 to TRBJ1-5; D ambiguous. Trimming took 1 base from V and 2 from J, leaving 9 bases between them. This CDR3 has 15 residues. The germline gives CDR1 LNHDA, CDR2 SQIVND (reference sequence). CDR3 protein: CASSIGHLGNQPQHF. As DNA, the CDR3 is TGTGCCAGTAGTATAGGACATCTGGGCAATCAGCCCCAGCATTTT.

This chain links TRBV5-5 with TRBJ2-7; 9 bases match TRBD2. Germline CDR1 reads SGHKS; CDR2 reads YYEKEE (reference sequence). The CDR3 has 14 amino acids. The trim removed 0 bases at V and 4 bases at J, leaving 2 bases unmatched. DNA for the CDR3: TGTGCCAGCAGCTTGGTAGCGGGAGAGTACGAGCAGTACTTC. This translates into CASSLVAGEYEQYF.

The CDR3 DNA reads TGTGCCACCTCTCCCGGGACAGGAACTAATCAGCCCCAGCATTTT. Amino acids: CATSPGTGTNQPQHF. This chain links TRBV24-1 with TRBJ1-5; 8 positions match TRBD1. The V segment lost 9 bases and the J segment 4 bases; nucleotides outside the gene matches: 10. Germline loops: CDR1 KGHDR, CDR2 SFDVKD. CDR3 length equals 15 residues.

The rearrangement uses TRBV6-5 and TRBJ2-7, with a tentative D call TRBD1 (5 bases). Germline V gene sequence: CDR1 MNHEY, CDR2 SVGAGI. CDR3 length: 14 residues. V lost 6 bases and J 7 bases, leaving 19 bases between the germline ends. CDR3 protein: CASRPAGHTGEQYF. CDR3 bases: TGTGCCAGCAGACCCGCCGGACACACTGGGGAGCAGTACTTC.

This chain links TRBV6-5 with TRBJ1-5, with no clear D. Germline values: CDR1 MNHEY, CDR2 SVGAGI. Trimming removed 0 bases from V and 7 bases from J, with 16 bases in between. CDR3 length: 16 residues. The DNA of the CDR3 is TGTGCCAGCAGTTACTCGTCGGGGTTTGCGAGCCAGCCCCAGCATTTT. This sequence encodes CASSYSSGFASQPQHF.

The chain employs TRBV2 and TRBJ2-1; 11 nucleotides line up with TRBD1. Looked up from germline, CDR1 is SNHLY and CDR2 is FYNNEI. The V segment lost 4 bases and the J segment 4 bases; nucleotides outside the gene matches: 3. The CDR3 spans 15 residues. CDR3 protein: CASSGTGGGYNEQFF. Written as DNA, the CDR3 is TGTGCCAGCAGTGGGACAGGGGGCGGTTACAATGAGCAGTTCTTC.

This clone was observed a handful of times. The chain couples TRBV19 to TRBJ2-2, with unresolved D. Germline V CDR1 and CDR2: LNHDA, SQIVND (reference sequence). V was cut by 6 bases and J by 2 bases, with 4 bases left in between. The CDR3 totals 12 residues. The CDR3 protein is CASSKNTGELFF. CDR3 bases: TGTGCCAGTAGCAAAAACACCGGGGAGCTGTTTTTT.

The chain recombines TRBV27 with TRBJ2-1, with D unclear. CDR1 MNHEY and CDR2 SMNVEV come from the germline V gene (reference sequence). This CDR3 contains 13 residues. V was cut by 6 bases and J by 2 bases, with 8 bases left in between. The CDR3 DNA reads as TGTGCCAGCAGCCGAAGCCCCTACAATGAGCAGTTCTTC. Amino acids: CASSRSPYNEQFF.

This rearrangement joins TRBV4-3 to TRBJ2-1; possibly TRBD1 for D (6 bases). The CDR3 has 16 residues. The V gene's germline CDR1 is LGHNA and CDR2 YSLEER. With 2 bases removed from V and 4 bases from J, the gap between germline ends came to 15 bases. This chain's CDR3 is CASSQFPWTVYNEQFF. For the CDR3, the DNA is TGCGCCAGCAGCCAATTCCCCTGGACAGTGTACAATGAGCAGTTCTTC.

The V gene is TRBV7-2, the J gene TRBJ1-4; D perhaps matches TRBD1 (5 bases). Germline V gene sequence: CDR1 SGHTA, CDR2 FQGNSA. This CDR3 has 15 residues. Trimming took off 1 base at V and 4 bases at J, with 10 bases between the two ends. CDR3 DNA sequence: TGTGCCAGCAGCTTAGAGGCGGGGCATAATGAAAAACTGTTTTTT. Amino acids: CASSLEAGHNEKLFF.

V gene TRBV28 combines with J gene TRBJ2-3, with 9 bases aligning to TRBD1. The CDR3 covers 15 residues. J lost 3 bases, V lost 10 bases, and 11 bases had no gene match. Looked up from germline, CDR1 is MDHEN and CDR2 is SYDVKM. CDR3 protein: CATKEGTGLTDTQYF. Written as DNA, the CDR3 is TGTGCCACCAAGGAAGGGACAGGGTTGACAGATACGCAGTATTTT.

The V and J genes are TRBV10-3 and TRBJ2-1; 8 bases align to TRBD2. Germline V gene sequence: CDR1 ENHRY, CDR2 SYGVKD. V shed 6 bases and J 6 bases; nucleotides not matched to a gene: 7. The CDR3 has 14 amino acids. The CDR3 is CAISPGTRANEQFF. The CDR3 bases are TGTGCCATCAGCCCCGGGACTAGGGCCAATGAGCAGTTCTTC.

The chain carries TRBV28 and TRBJ1-1, with a tentative D call TRBD1 (6 bases). Germline CDR1 and CDR2: MDHEN and SYDVKM. Trimming took 8 bases from V and 7 from J, leaving 17 bases between them. CDR3 length equals 13 residues. For the CDR3, the DNA is TGTGCCAGCTCGTGGGCCTCAGGGGATGAAGCTTTCTTT. Its protein is CASSWASGDEAFF.

The chain is built from TRBV19 and TRBJ2-3, with TRBD2 matching 9 bases. There are 13 residues in the CDR3. Germline V gene sequence: CDR1 LNHDA, CDR2 SQIVND (reference sequence). Losses at the gene ends were 6 bases for V and 4 bases for J; bases not matched to a gene: 2. The CDR3 protein is CASRVAGADTQYF. The CDR3 bases are TGTGCCAGTAGAGTAGCGGGGGCAGATACGCAGTATTTT.

This clone appeared a single time. The rearrangement joins TRBV2 to TRBJ1-6; a weak D match, TRBD1 (5 bases). Germline V lookup: CDR1 SNHLY, CDR2 FYNNEI. Trimming pared 2 bases from V and 7 bases from J, leaving 12 bases between. The CDR3 has 15 residues. CDR3 sequence: CASSETGEGNSPLHF. CDR3 DNA sequence: TGTGCCAGCAGTGAAACGGGGGAAGGGAATTCACCCCTCCACTTT.

The chain joins TRBV9 to TRBJ2-5; TRBD2 agrees at 10 bases. Germline V gives CDR1 SGDLS, CDR2 YYNGEE. There are 17 residues in the CDR3. Germline trimming cut 3 bases from V and 5 bases from J; bases unmatched to any gene: 13. The CDR3 DNA follows: TGTGCCAGCAGCGCCGGGACTAGCGTTTGGTATTGGGAGACCCAGTACTTC. Translation: CASSAGTSVWYWETQYF. The full variable domain, completed using reference TRBV9 and TRBJ2-5, is DSGVTQTPKHLITATGQRVTLRCSPRSGDLSVYWYQQSLDQGLQFLIQYYNGEERAKGNILERFSAQQFPDLHSELNLSSLELGDSALYFCASSAGTSVWYWETQYFGPGTRLLVL.

This clone was observed a handful of times. The CDR3 DNA sequence: TGTGCCAGCAGCCATAGGTTAGCGGGAGCGCTCACAGATACGCAGTATTTT. It translates to CASSHRLAGALTDTQYF. V usage is TRBV3-1 (or the pseudogene TRBV3-2) and J usage is TRBJ2-3; 9 nucleotides line up with TRBD2. V was clipped by 3 bases and J by 2 bases; unmatched bases: 9. From germline, CDR1 is LGHDT and CDR2 YNNKEL (reference sequence). This CDR3 spans 17 amino acids.

The table lists this clone with a few counts. The chain combines TRBV29-1 with TRBJ2-3; the match to TRBD2 covers 9 bases. J lost 0 bases, V lost 6 bases, and 1 base had no gene match. CDR1 SQVTM and CDR2 ANQGSEA come from the germline V gene. CDR3 length: 13 residues. DNA for the CDR3: TGCAGCGTACTAGCGGGCAGCACAGATACGCAGTATTTT. It yields the protein CSVLAGSTDTQYF.

This chain joins TRBV5-4 and TRBJ2-5, with D possibly being TRBD2 (5 bases). Germline CDR1 SGHNT, CDR2 YYREEE (reference sequence). Trimming cost V 1 base and J 1 base, with 11 bases left between them. This CDR3 has 15 residues. CDR3 sequence (DNA): TGTGCCAGCAGCTTGACGCAGCGGAGCCAAGAGACCCAGTACTTC. It specifies CASSLTQRSQETQYF.

This chain connects TRBV11-2 to TRBJ2-5, with a weak D call TRBD2 (6 bases). In germline, CDR1 is SGHAT, CDR2 FQNNGV. The V and J ends lost 5 bases and 5 bases respectively, with 18 bases between them. The CDR3 has 15 amino acids. The CDR3 is CASSPMNSGGETQYF. The CDR3 region has the DNA TGTGCCAGCAGCCCCATGAATTCTGGAGGGGAGACCCAGTACTTC.

The rearrangement uses TRBV19 and TRBJ2-1; D call uncertain. Germline CDR1 reads LNHDA; CDR2 reads SQIVND (reference sequence). The CDR3 spans 14 residues. V was cut by 2 bases and J by 7 bases, with 12 bases left in between. As DNA, the CDR3 is TGTGCCAGTAGTATATACAGTCACATTAATGAGCAGTTCTTC. It encodes CASSIYSHINEQFF.

V gene TRBV12-1 combines with J gene TRBJ2-3; TRBD1 is the table's D call and was not checked against the DNA. TRBV12-1 is flagged as a pseudogene. This CDR3 is 14 amino acids long. CDR3 sequence reads: CASSFLPHSVTQYF. The CDR3 DNA reads as TGTGCCAGCAGCTTTCTTCCTCATTCAGTAACGCAGTATTTT.

The gene calls are TRBV24-1 and TRBJ2-2; maybe TRBD1 (8 bases). V was clipped by 3 bases and J by 5 bases, with 21 bases between them. Germline CDR1 and CDR2: KGHDR and SFDVKD. The CDR3 spans 18 residues. CDR3 in amino acids: CATSDQGAVTSRTGELFF. The CDR3 nucleotides are TGTGCCACCAGTGATCAGGGGGCAGTGACTAGCAGAACCGGGGAGCTGTTTTTT.

The rearrangement links TRBV27 to TRBJ2-5; 11 positions match TRBD2. The germline CDR1 and CDR2 sequences are MNHEY and SMNVEV (reference sequence). The CDR3 has 16 residues. The V gene end was trimmed by 5 bases and the J gene end by 3 bases; junction bases not matched to a gene: 8. The CDR3 nucleotides are TGTGCCAGCAGTGGGGGGACTAGCGGAGGTAAAGAGACCCAGTACTTC. Its protein is CASSGGTSGGKETQYF.

In its sample, this clone was seen once. The V and J genes are TRBV3-1 (or the pseudogene TRBV3-2) and TRBJ2-3; D is uncertain. This CDR3 comprises 11 residues. The V gene lost 8 bases and the J gene lost 0 bases, with 3 bases spanning the gap. Germline CDR1 reads LGHDT; CDR2 reads YNNKEL (reference sequence). In nucleotides, the CDR3 is TGTGCCAGCCTTAGCACAGATACGCAGTATTTT. The encoded protein is CASLSTDTQYF.

This rearrangement joins TRBV18 to TRBJ2-7; D perhaps matches TRBD1 (5 bases). V lost 6 bases and J 0 bases, leaving 15 bases between the germline ends. The CDR3 sequence is 15 residues long. Germline V gene data show CDR1 as KGHSH and CDR2 as LQKENI. Here the CDR3 DNA reads TGTGCCAGCTCCCCCGACAGCGCTAGCTCCTACGAGCAGTACTTC. Translated, it gives CASSPDSASSYEQYF. The complete variable domain, with remaining parts taken from reference TRBV18 and TRBJ2-7, reads NAGVMQNPRHLVRRRGQEARLRCSPMKGHSHVYWYRQLPEEGLKFMVYLQKENIIDESGMPKERFSAEFPKEGPSILRIQQVVRGDSAAYFCASSPDSASSYEQYFGPGTRLTVT.

This clone came up a few times. The genes are TRBV7-9 and TRBJ2-1, with unresolved D. V lost 3 bases, J lost 8 bases, and 8 bases lay in between. The CDR3 is 12 amino acids. Germline V CDR1 and CDR2: SEHNR, FQNEAQ (reference sequence). CDR3 in DNA: TGTGCCAGCAGCTTCTTAGTGGATGAGCAGTTCTTC. Translated, it gives CASSFLVDEQFF. The whole variable domain, remainder taken from reference TRBV7-9 and TRBJ2-1, is DTGVSQNPRHKITKRGQNVTFRCDPISEHNRLYWYRQTLGQGPEFLTYFQNEAQLEKSRLLSDRFSAERPKGSFSTLEIQRTEQGDSAMYLCASSFLVDEQFFGPGTRLTVL.